The entry that follows covers one T cell receptor beta chain sequence. Germline V lookup: CDR1 LGHDT, CDR2 YNNKEL (reference sequence). The CDR3 length is 19 residues. Losses at the gene ends were 7 bases for V and 3 bases for J; bases not matched to a gene: 19. Authors' data handling: Using reference gene primer amplification, nucleated cell counts were estimated. The protocol was immunoSEQ multiplex PCR, while the TCRdb copy is restricted to in-frame clones and leaves out a portion. The V and J calls and clone size are taken from that table; D and trimming were inferred from the DNA. The sample has about 150,000 clones; roughly nine tenths are singletons. The source of the sample is a study of blood T cell repertoires in COVID-19. Study overall: Both acute and convalescent COVID-19 samples were obtained from the United States, Italy and Spain.

J is TRBJ2-5 and V is TRBV3-1 (or the pseudogene TRBV3-2); 11 bases align to TRBD2. The sequenced sample consisted of peripheral blood. This clonotype was obtained from a woman in her 70s with acute or convalescent COVID-19. As DNA, the CDR3 is TGTGCCAGCACCACCCGCGATTCCAGAATAGCGGGGGGGAAAGAGACCCAGTACTTC. Protein: CASTTRDSRIAGGKETQYF.